The 26 T cell receptor beta chains below come from one sample, sequenced in a study of control samples from healthy donors and cancer patients. TCRdb's copy holds only in-frame clones and misses some; the assay was immunoSEQ multiplex PCR. The sample carries about 410,000 clones, 90% recorded once. The sequencing sample was made of PBMCs. These TCRs come from a man aged 35-49 years with head and neck cancer.

The rearrangement links TRBV18 to TRBJ2-3; D is perhaps TRBD1 (6 bases). Germline values: CDR1 KGHSH, CDR2 LQKENI. V gave up 2 bases and J gave up 5 bases, with 11 bases separating them. This CDR3 spans 14 amino acids. DNA of the CDR3: TGTGCCAGCTCACCATCAATGACAGGAGATACGCAGTATTTT. Translated, it gives CASSPSMTGDTQYF.

The CDR3 DNA reads as TGTGCCAGCAGCCAAGATTTAGCGGGAGGTAGCGAGCAGTACTTC. As protein: CASSQDLAGGSEQYF. The chain has TRBV3-1 (or the pseudogene TRBV3-2) and TRBJ2-7, with TRBD2 matching over 10 bases. This CDR3 is 15 amino acids long. CDR1 and CDR2 from the germline V gene are LGHDT and YNNKEL (reference sequence). The V gene end was trimmed by 0 bases and the J gene end by 6 bases; junction bases not matched to a gene: 5.

V is TRBV6-6 and J is TRBJ1-5; TRBD1 matches 9 bases. Germline trimming cut 6 bases from V and 7 bases from J; bases unmatched to any gene: 7. This CDR3 has 14 residues. CDR1 MNHNY and CDR2 SVGAGI come from the germline V gene (reference sequence). The CDR3, as DNA: TGTGCCAGCAGACCACAGGGGGCTCGACAGCCCCAGCATTTT. This codes for CASRPQGARQPQHF.

This chain links TRBV20-1 with TRBJ2-3; possibly TRBD1 for D (6 bases). This CDR3 is 16 amino acids long. Looked up from germline, CDR1 is DFQATT and CDR2 is SNEGSKA (reference sequence). Trimming removed 3 bases at V and 3 bases at J, with 19 bases between. This chain's CDR3 is CSASSFPRGWTDTQYF. CDR3 nucleotide sequence: TGCAGTGCTAGTTCTTTTCCCAGGGGTTGGACAGATACGCAGTATTTT.

Written as DNA, the CDR3 is TGTGCCAGCAGTGCCTTTGGAATGGCACGGGAGACCCAGTACTTC. Residues: CASSAFGMARETQYF. The chain combines TRBV27 with TRBJ2-5; D gene ambiguous. The CDR3 length is 15 residues. Germline V gives CDR1 MNHEY, CDR2 SMNVEV (reference sequence). Trimming removed 5 bases from V and 5 bases from J, with 18 bases in between.

This clone was recorded a few times. Here the CDR3 DNA reads TGCGCCAGCAGCCAAAATCCGGCAGATACGCAGTATTTT. As protein: CASSQNPADTQYF. The V gene is TRBV4-3, the J gene TRBJ2-3, with D hard to call. Germline values: CDR1 LGHNA, CDR2 YSLEER. Trimming left V 2 bases short and J 4 bases short, with 7 bases between. The length of the CDR3 is 13 residues.

The chain joins TRBV11-2 to TRBJ1-2, with a tentative D call TRBD1 (5 bases). Per germline, CDR1 SGHAT and CDR2 FQNNGV. CDR3 length: 16 amino acids. The V end lost 5 bases, the J end lost 0 bases, and 16 bases lay between the germline ends. CDR3 sequence reads: CASSDPRRGPNYGYTF. In nucleotides, the CDR3 is TGTGCCAGCAGCGATCCCAGGAGGGGACCTAACTATGGCTACACCTTC. The variable domain in full, with the rest retrieved from reference TRBV11-2 and TRBJ1-2, is EAGVAQSPRYKIIEKRQSVAFWCNPISGHATLYWYQQILGQGPKLLIQFQNNGVVDDSQLPKDRFSAERLKGVDSTLKIQPAKLEDSAVYLCASSDPRRGPNYGYTFGSGTRLTVV.

This chain connects TRBV6-6 to TRBJ1-2; 9 nucleotides line up with TRBD1. The CDR3 spans 13 residues. From germline, CDR1 is MNHNY and CDR2 SVGAGI (reference sequence). J lost 4 bases, V lost 4 bases, and 1 base had no gene match. The CDR3 coding sequence is TGTGCCAGCAGTTGGACAGGGGCCTATGGCTACACCTTC. It codes for CASSWTGAYGYTF.

V and J are TRBV19 and TRBJ1-2, with TRBD1 identical over 8 bases. The CDR3 is 15 amino acids. Germline V gene lookup returns CDR1 LNHDA and CDR2 SQIVND (reference sequence). V gave up 7 bases and J gave up 2 bases; unmatched junction bases: 9. CDR3 amino acids: CASTRDRTANYGYTF. The DNA of the CDR3 is TGTGCCAGTACCCGGGACAGGACCGCCAACTATGGCTACACCTTC.

V usage is TRBV12-3 or TRBV12-4 and J usage is TRBJ1-5; D is uncertain. V lost 6 bases, J lost 2 bases, and 8 bases lay in between. The CDR3 totals 13 residues. The CDR3 loop is CASRREGNQPQHF. The CDR3 DNA reads TGTGCCAGCAGACGGGAGGGCAATCAGCCCCAGCATTTT.

The chain combines TRBV28 with TRBJ2-7, with 9 bases fitting TRBD1. The CDR3 totals 16 residues. After removal of 4 bases from V and 0 bases from J, the junction contained 7 bases not matched to a gene. Germline V gene data show CDR1 as MDHEN and CDR2 as SYDVKM. The CDR3 region is CASSSYRGRASYEQYF. As DNA, the CDR3 is TGTGCCAGCAGTTCGTACAGGGGGCGCGCCTCCTACGAGCAGTACTTC. The full variable domain, in which reference TRBV28 and TRBJ2-7 provide the parts outside the CDR3, is DVKVTQSSRYLVKRTGEKVFLECVQDMDHENMFWYRQDPGLGLRLIYFSYDVKMKEKGDIPEGYSVSREKKERFSLILESASTNQTSMYLCASSSYRGRASYEQYFGPGTRLTVT.

The chain links TRBV28 to TRBJ1-2, with 7 bases identical to TRBD1. Germline V gives CDR1 MDHEN, CDR2 SYDVKM. CDR3 size: 14 residues. J gave up 8 bases and V 6 bases, and 12 bases lay outside the gene matches. The CDR3 DNA follows: TGTGCCAGCAGGGCCCCGCACAGGGGAGGCGGCTACACCTTC. This codes for CASRAPHRGGGYTF.

This chain joins TRBV6-6 and TRBJ1-6; D uncertain. Trimming took off 7 bases at V and 9 bases at J, with 13 bases between the two ends. Germline CDR1 is MNHNY and CDR2 is SVGAGI (reference sequence). The CDR3 is 13 residues long. The CDR3 region is CASNPVGISPLHF. The CDR3 coding sequence is TGTGCCAGCAACCCGGTAGGGATTTCACCCCTCCACTTT.

The chain employs TRBV18 and TRBJ2-7; D not resolved. The germline V and J ends were trimmed by 8 bases and 4 bases, with 12 bases remaining between them. From germline, CDR1 is KGHSH and CDR2 LQKENI. The CDR3 contains 12 residues. DNA of the CDR3: TGTGCCAGCCAACCTGACGGGTACGAGCAGTACTTC. This translates into CASQPDGYEQYF.

This rearrangement joins TRBV7-6 to TRBJ2-1, with D maybe TRBD2 (6 bases). The CDR3 sequence is 15 residues long. The germline gives CDR1 SGHVS, CDR2 FNYEAQ. The V end was cut by 2 bases, the J end by 5 bases, with 13 bases between. The CDR3: CASSLLPGVNNEQFF. The DNA for the CDR3 is TGTGCCAGCAGCTTATTACCGGGAGTTAACAATGAGCAGTTCTTC. The full variable domain, in which reference TRBV7-6 and TRBJ2-1 provide the parts outside the CDR3, is GAGVSQSPRYKVTKRGQDVALRCDPISGHVSLYWYRQALGQGPEFLTYFNYEAQQDKSGLPNDRFSAERPEGSISTLTIQRTEQRDSAMYRCASSLLPGVNNEQFFGPGTRLTVL.

The V gene is TRBV10-3, the J gene TRBJ1-5; no reliable D call. The V and J ends lost 0 bases and 4 bases respectively, with 13 bases between them. This CDR3 comprises 16 residues. In germline, CDR1 is ENHRY, CDR2 SYGVKD. The CDR3 nucleotides are TGTGCCATCAGTGAGTCCCTGGCAGGTATTAATCAGCCCCAGCATTTT. Its protein is CAISESLAGINQPQHF.

This rearrangement joins TRBV13 to TRBJ2-7, with 9 bases lining up with TRBD1. Germline assignment: CDR1 PRHDT and CDR2 FYEKMQ (reference sequence). This CDR3 is 15 amino acids long. After removal of 5 bases from V and 6 bases from J, the junction contained 11 bases not matched to a gene. The CDR3 loop reads CASSLNSGQGTEQYF. For the CDR3, the DNA is TGTGCCAGCAGCCTGAATTCGGGACAGGGAACCGAGCAGTACTTC.

The chain has TRBV29-1 and TRBJ2-7, with TRBD2 identical over 10 bases. Germline loops: CDR1 SQVTM, CDR2 ANQGSEA. CDR3 length: 13 residues. The V segment lost 1 base and the J segment 3 bases; nucleotides outside the gene matches: 0. CDR3 coding DNA: TGCAGCGTTGAAGCTAGCGGGAGCTACGAGCAGTACTTC. Its protein product is CSVEASGSYEQYF.

The J gene is TRBJ2-1, the V gene TRBV9, with TRBD1 identical over 7 bases. J lost 1 base, V lost 3 bases, and 7 bases had no gene match. This CDR3 spans 16 amino acids. The germline CDR1 and CDR2 sequences are SGDLS and YYNGEE. The CDR3 DNA sequence: TGTGCCAGCAGCGCCCCGGACAGGATTTCCTACAATGAGCAGTTCTTC. Its translation is CASSAPDRISYNEQFF.

Here the CDR3 DNA reads TGTGCCAGCAGCTTCGTGGGCGGGTCCTATAATTCACCCCTCCACTTT. This gives the protein CASSFVGGSYNSPLHF. The chain uses TRBV5-8 and TRBJ1-6, with unresolved D. Trimming cost V 2 bases and J 1 base, with 10 bases left between them. Germline V lookup: CDR1 SGHTS, CDR2 YDEGEE. CDR3 length equals 16 residues. The full variable domain, completed using reference TRBV5-8 and TRBJ1-6, is EAGVTQSPTHLIKTRGQQATLRCSPISGHTSVYWYQQALGLGLQFLLWYDEGEERNRGNFPPRFSGRQFPNYSSELNVNALELEDSALYLCASSFVGGSYNSPLHFGNGTRLTVT.

The chain recombines TRBV6-5 with TRBJ1-5; D possibly corresponds to TRBD1 (5 bases). Per germline, CDR1 MNHEY and CDR2 SVGAGI. Trimming took off 6 bases at V and 4 bases at J, with 16 bases between the two ends. This CDR3 contains 15 residues. The CDR3 bases are TGTGCCAGCAGACCCGACAGCGCACCTAATCAGCCCCAGCATTTT. Its protein is CASRPDSAPNQPQHF.

The rearrangement uses TRBV29-1 and TRBJ2-6, with 8 positions matching TRBD1. Germline CDR1 is SQVTM and CDR2 is ANQGSEA. J lost 2 bases, V lost 4 bases, and 4 bases had no gene match. The CDR3 contains 15 residues. The CDR3 loop reads CSVGGQGTGANVLTF. The CDR3 bases are TGCAGCGTTGGAGGACAGGGCACTGGGGCCAACGTCCTGACTTTC. The variable domain in full, completed from reference TRBV29-1 and TRBJ2-6, reads SAVISQKPSRDICQRGTSLTIQCQVDSQVTMMFWYRQQPGQSLTLIATANQGSEATYESGFVIDKFPISRPNLTFSTLTVSNMSPEDSSIYLCSVGGQGTGANVLTFGAGSRLTVL.

The chain combines TRBV12-3 or TRBV12-4 with TRBJ1-1; perhaps TRBD1 as D (5 bases). V was cut by 6 bases and J by 4 bases, with 9 bases left in between. The length of the CDR3 is 12 residues. The CDR3: CASRRGGTEAFF. DNA for the CDR3: TGTGCCAGCAGGAGGGGAGGCACTGAAGCTTTCTTT.

The chain employs TRBV11-2 and TRBJ2-5; D not certain. V was trimmed by 3 bases and J by 1 base, leaving 18 bases between them. CDR1 SGHAT and CDR2 FQNNGV come from the germline V gene. This CDR3 is 17 amino acids long. In DNA form, the CDR3 reads TGTGCCAGCAGCTTGACCCGCTTCTCGGGCCTCCAAGAGACCCAGTACTTC. This translates into CASSLTRFSGLQETQYF.

The chain recombines TRBV20-1 with TRBJ2-1; a weak D match, TRBD2 (6 bases). Looked up from germline, CDR1 is DFQATT and CDR2 is SNEGSKA (reference sequence). V lost 3 bases to trimming and J lost 12 bases, with 15 bases between them. The CDR3 loop spans 12 amino acids. The CDR3 protein is CSASPGGVGQFF. Here the CDR3 DNA reads TGCAGTGCTAGTCCGGGCGGGGTCGGGCAGTTCTTC.

V and J are TRBV19 and TRBJ1-1, with a possible D match to TRBD1 (6 bases). This CDR3 has 11 residues. CDR1 LNHDA and CDR2 SQIVND come from the germline V gene (reference sequence). Deletions cut 9 bases from V and 4 bases from J, with 9 bases between. The CDR3 region has the DNA TGTGCCAGCAAAGGGGGCACTGAAGCTTTCTTT. As protein: CASKGGTEAFF.